The present entry profiles one T cell receptor (beta chain) with its context. This record comes from a study of blood T cell repertoires in COVID-19. As for the study in general: The origin of the acute and convalescent COVID-19 samples was the United States, Italy and Spain. Nucleic acid was either cDNA or gDNA, and it came from T cells, B-cell-depleted T cells, or PBMCs.

Study processing details: Amplified reference gene primers provided the basis for estimating nucleated cell counts. Sequencing used immunoSEQ multiplex PCR; TCRdb keeps in-frame clones, though not all of them. V and J calls and clone size follow that table, whereas D and trimming were derived from the DNA. The profile covers some 240,000 clones, with roughly 80% appearing a single time and around 11% taken by the ten largest. This TCR came from a woman aged 55-70 years with active or convalescent COVID-19. Sequenced input: peripheral blood.

The CDR3 bases are TGTGCCAGCAGCTTCGCTCGGGGAGGCGGCTACACCTTC. Protein product: CASSFARGGGYTF. The chain has TRBV7-2 and TRBJ1-2; D call uncertain. Germline assignment: CDR1 SGHTA and CDR2 FQGNSA. CDR3 length: 13 residues. V lost 3 bases and J 8 bases, leaving 13 bases between the germline ends.